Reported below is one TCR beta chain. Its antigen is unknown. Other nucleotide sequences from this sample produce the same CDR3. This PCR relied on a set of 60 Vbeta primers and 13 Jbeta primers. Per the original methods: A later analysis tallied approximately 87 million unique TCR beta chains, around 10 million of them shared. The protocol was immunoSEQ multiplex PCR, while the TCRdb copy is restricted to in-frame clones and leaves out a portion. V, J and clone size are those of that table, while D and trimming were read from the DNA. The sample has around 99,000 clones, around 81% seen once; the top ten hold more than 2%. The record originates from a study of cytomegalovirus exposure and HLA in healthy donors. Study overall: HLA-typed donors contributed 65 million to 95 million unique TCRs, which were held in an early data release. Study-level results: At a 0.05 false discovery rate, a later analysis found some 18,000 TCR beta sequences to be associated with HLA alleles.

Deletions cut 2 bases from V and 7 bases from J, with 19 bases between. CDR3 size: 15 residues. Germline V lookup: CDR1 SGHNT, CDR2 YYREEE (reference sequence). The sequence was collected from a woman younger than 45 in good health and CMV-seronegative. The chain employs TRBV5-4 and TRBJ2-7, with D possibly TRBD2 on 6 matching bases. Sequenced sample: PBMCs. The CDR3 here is CASSLVGTPKGEQYF. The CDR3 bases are TGTGCCAGCAGCTTAGTCGGGACTCCAAAGGGGGAGCAGTACTTC.